This TCR beta chain was recorded in a study of CD8+ T cells in alopecia areata. Background on the study: Treated patients were dosed with oral tofacitinib, taking 5 to 10 mg twice daily. Study conclusions and caveats: Scalp clonality decreased significantly with tofacitinib, and so did expanded CD8+ clones among the top 100. Scalp samples also yield sequences from resident alphabeta T cells of normal skin.

cDNA prepared by RNA extraction and subsequent reverse transcription served as the template for sequencing. TCRdb's table, derived via immunoSEQ multiplex PCR, lists solely in-frame clones and lacks some. The sample yields more than 200,000 clones, about three fifths seen once. The CDR3 consists of 14 residues. The germline V gene has CDR1 LNHDA and CDR2 SQIVND (reference sequence). Trimming removed 5 bases from V and 9 bases from J, with 19 bases in between. The table lists this clone with a few counts. The antigen is unknown. The sample's treatment: oral pan-JAK inhibitor, 5-10 mg twice daily. Starting from PBMCs, sorting isolated CD4+ and CD8+ T cells.

This clonotype was sampled from a human donor with alopecia areata. This rearrangement joins TRBV19 to TRBJ1-1; D gene unclear. Sequencing used CD4+ T cells sorted from blood, obtained at week 4, from a patient treated with tofacitinib. CDR3 sequence reads: CASSSGWKDVQAFF. The CDR3 region has the DNA TGTGCCAGTAGTTCTGGGTGGAAGGACGTACAAGCTTTCTTT.